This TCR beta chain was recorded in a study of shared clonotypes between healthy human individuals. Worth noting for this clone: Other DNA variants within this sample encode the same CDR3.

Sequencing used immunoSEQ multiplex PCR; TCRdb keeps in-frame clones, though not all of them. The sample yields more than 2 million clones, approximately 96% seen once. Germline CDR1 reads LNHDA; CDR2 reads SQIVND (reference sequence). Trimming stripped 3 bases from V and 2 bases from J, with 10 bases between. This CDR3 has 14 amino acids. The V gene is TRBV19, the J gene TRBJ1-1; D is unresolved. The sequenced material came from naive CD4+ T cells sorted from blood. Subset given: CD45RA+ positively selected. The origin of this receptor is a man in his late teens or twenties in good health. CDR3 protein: CASSINRLNTEAFF. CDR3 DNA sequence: TGTGCCAGTAGTATTAACAGATTAAACACTGAAGCTTTCTTT.